Below are 21 T cell receptor beta chains sequenced from a single sample in a study of T cell responses to AZD1222 COVID-19 vaccine. The repertoire was sequenced with immunoSEQ multiplex PCR; TCRdb's copy has only in-frame clones and lacks some. Among 98,000 or so clones, about nine tenths were seen once, and the ten largest hold around a sixth. Sequenced material: peripheral blood, taken 28 days after the second AZD1222 dose. These receptor sequences come from an adult who received the AZD1222 COVID-19 vaccine.

The V and J genes are TRBV5-1 and TRBJ2-7; 7 positions agree with TRBD1. The CDR3 is 12 amino acids. Germline V gives CDR1 SGHRS, CDR2 YFSETQ. V shed 3 bases and J 4 bases; nucleotides not matched to a gene: 1. Here the CDR3 DNA reads TGCGCCAGCAGCTCACAGGGGTACGAGCAGTACTTC. This sequence encodes CASSSQGYEQYF.

The gene calls are TRBV18 and TRBJ2-5; 10 nucleotides line up with TRBD1. V was pared by 6 bases and J by 5 bases, with 9 bases of the junction left unmatched. The CDR3 sequence is 15 residues long. CDR1 KGHSH and CDR2 LQKENI come from the germline V gene. DNA of the CDR3: TGTGCCAGCTCGCCCCCGGGACAGGGGTCCGAGACCCAGTACTTC. Its translation is CASSPPGQGSETQYF.

This clone was seen more than once but under ten times. The gene calls are TRBV28 and TRBJ1-3; tentative D call: TRBD1 (6 bases). Germline V gives CDR1 MDHEN, CDR2 SYDVKM. This CDR3 has 13 amino acids. Trimming pared 4 bases from V and 4 bases from J, leaving 8 bases between. CDR3 in DNA: TGTGCCAGCAGTTGGGGGGCCGGAAACACCATATATTTT. Translating gives CASSWGAGNTIYF.

This rearrangement joins TRBV30 to TRBJ2-2; tentatively, D is TRBD2 (6 bases). V lost 5 bases to trimming and J lost 5 bases, with 9 bases between them. This CDR3 region has 12 residues. Germline CDR1 reads GTSNPN; CDR2 reads SVGIG (reference sequence). CDR3 coding DNA: TGTGCCTGGTCCGCGGGGACCGGGGAGCTGTTTTTT. Translated: CAWSAGTGELFF.

CDR3 loop: CASGREGIVTYGYTF. Here the CDR3 DNA reads TGTGCCAGCGGTAGAGAGGGAATCGTAACCTATGGCTACACCTTC. This chain connects TRBV6-5 to TRBJ1-2; no reliable D call. CDR3 size: 15 residues. Germline V lookup: CDR1 MNHEY, CDR2 SVGAGI. The V end lost 8 bases, the J end lost 4 bases, and 20 bases lay between the germline ends.

The rearrangement links TRBV28 to TRBJ2-5; tentatively, D is TRBD1 or TRBD2 (5 bases each). V shed 5 bases and J shed 2 bases, with 15 bases lying between them. The CDR3 extends over 15 amino acids. Germline V gene sequence: CDR1 MDHEN, CDR2 SYDVKM. For the CDR3, the DNA is TGTGCCAGCAGTGGATTGGGACGGATACAAGAGACCCAGTACTTC. Amino acids: CASSGLGRIQETQYF.

This chain links TRBV6-5 with TRBJ1-4; D uncertain. Trimming stripped 7 bases from V and 4 bases from J, with 7 bases between. The CDR3 totals 12 residues. Germline V gene lookup returns CDR1 MNHEY and CDR2 SVGAGI. CDR3 in DNA: TGTGCCAGCAAGAGGAGTAATGAAAAACTGTTTTTT. It translates to CASKRSNEKLFF.

V usage is TRBV10-3 and J usage is TRBJ1-2; D not resolved. The CDR3 runs 11 residues. Germline V lookup: CDR1 ENHRY, CDR2 SYGVKD. Deletions cut 3 bases from V and 8 bases from J, with 7 bases between. The CDR3 DNA reads as TGTGCCATCAGTGAATTGTCCGGCTACACCTTC. This encodes CAISELSGYTF.

The J gene is TRBJ2-6, the V gene TRBV9, with D hard to call. From germline, CDR1 is SGDLS and CDR2 YYNGEE. The V and J ends lost 4 bases and 0 bases respectively, with 8 bases between them. This CDR3 region has 15 residues. The CDR3 DNA is TGTGCCAGCAGCCCCCGGGCCTCTGGGGCCAACGTCCTGACTTTC. Encoded protein: CASSPRASGANVLTF.

The chain has TRBV7-9 and TRBJ2-3; D remains ambiguous. V gave up 2 bases and J gave up 0 bases, with 12 bases separating them. The CDR3 loop spans 16 amino acids. Per the germline V gene, CDR1 is SEHNR and CDR2 is FQNEAQ (reference sequence). Written as DNA, the CDR3 is TGTGCCAGCAGCTTACTCACAGCTTTAAGCACAGATACGCAGTATTTT. Translating it yields CASSLLTALSTDTQYF.

This chain uses TRBV4-1 with TRBJ2-5; weak D call: TRBD1 (6 bases). Trimming took off 0 bases at V and 5 bases at J, with 16 bases between the two ends. This CDR3 comprises 16 residues. Germline V CDR1 and CDR2: MGHRA, YSYEKL. CDR3 DNA sequence: TGCGCCAGCAGCCAAGACAGGGGCGGGCGCTCGGAGACCCAGTACTTC. Protein product: CASSQDRGGRSETQYF.

This clone is a singleton in its sample. This chain connects TRBV7-3 to TRBJ2-1; 9 bases fit TRBD2. From germline, CDR1 is SGHTA and CDR2 FQGTGA. Trimming removed 5 bases from V and 7 bases from J; junction bases left unmatched: 9. The CDR3 length is 15 residues. CDR3 loop: CASSPSGTSSNEQFF. Here the CDR3 DNA reads TGTGCCAGCAGCCCGTCGGGGACTAGCAGTAATGAGCAGTTCTTC.

This chain uses TRBV13 with TRBJ2-7, with D perhaps matching TRBD2 (6 bases). The CDR3 is 13 residues long. The V and J ends lost 3 bases and 3 bases respectively, with 9 bases between them. From germline, CDR1 is PRHDT and CDR2 FYEKMQ (reference sequence). For the CDR3, the DNA is TGTGCCAGCAGCTTTGCGGGATTCTACGAGCAGTACTTC. Translating it yields CASSFAGFYEQYF.

This chain links TRBV7-9 with TRBJ2-7, with TRBD2 matching over 10 bases. Germline V gives CDR1 SEHNR, CDR2 FQNEAQ (reference sequence). CDR3 size: 15 residues. V was pared by 4 bases and J by 5 bases, with 8 bases of the junction left unmatched. CDR3 protein: CASSSGWLAGDEQYF. The CDR3 nucleotides read TGTGCCAGCAGCTCCGGGTGGCTAGCGGGAGACGAGCAGTACTTC.

V and J are TRBV28 and TRBJ2-5; the match to TRBD1 covers 7 bases. Germline assignment: CDR1 MDHEN and CDR2 SYDVKM. V trimming: 6 bases; J trimming: 5 bases; junction bases outside the gene matches: 9. CDR3 length: 14 residues. CDR3 protein: CASSPLTGVETQYF. The DNA of the CDR3 is TGTGCCAGCAGCCCACTCACAGGGGTTGAGACCCAGTACTTC.

This clone was seen a single time. CDR3 bases: TGCGCCACCCGGTGGACGGGAGGAGCAGATACGCAGTATTTT. This encodes CATRWTGGADTQYF. The chain combines TRBV5-1 with TRBJ2-3, with 7 bases matching TRBD2. Trimming at V came to 9 bases and at J to 4 bases, leaving 11 bases not matched to a gene. CDR3 length equals 14 residues. The germline gives CDR1 SGHRS, CDR2 YFSETQ.

The CDR3 DNA follows: TGTGCCATCAGTCAGGGGGCGAGGACCGGGGAGCTGTTTTTT. Its protein is CAISQGARTGELFF. The V and J genes are TRBV10-3 and TRBJ2-2; 8 bases line up with TRBD1. This CDR3 spans 14 amino acids. Looked up from germline, CDR1 is ENHRY and CDR2 is SYGVKD. V gave up 5 bases and J gave up 5 bases; unmatched junction bases: 4.

This clone was found a few times. The J gene is TRBJ1-1, the V gene TRBV7-6; tentative D call: TRBD1 (6 bases). Germline CDR1 SGHVS, CDR2 FNYEAQ. The V and J ends lost 3 bases and 1 base respectively, with 9 bases between them. The CDR3 has 14 residues. This CDR3 is CASSLGGPNTEAFF. CDR3 DNA sequence: TGTGCCAGCAGCTTGGGGGGGCCGAACACTGAAGCTTTCTTT.

V is TRBV5-8 and J is TRBJ2-5; 11 bases line up with TRBD1. The CDR3 covers 15 residues. V lost 4 bases, J lost 5 bases, and 7 bases stayed unmatched. Germline V gives CDR1 SGHTS, CDR2 YDEGEE. The CDR3: CASSKGTGGHETQYF. In DNA, the CDR3 is TGTGCCAGCAGCAAAGGGACAGGGGGGCATGAGACCCAGTACTTC.

The chain combines TRBV15 with TRBJ1-2, with D maybe TRBD1 (6 bases). The CDR3 consists of 14 residues. Trimming left V 4 bases short and J 2 bases short, with 11 bases between. CDR1 and CDR2 (germline): LNHNV, YYDKDF (reference sequence). In DNA, the CDR3 is TGTGCCACCAGCATGGGGGGCAACAACTATGGCTACACCTTC. Amino acid sequence: CATSMGGNNYGYTF.

This clone was counted a single time. The chain is built from TRBV11-2 and TRBJ2-5, with 11 bases that match TRBD2. The germline CDR1 and CDR2 sequences are SGHAT and FQNNGV. The ends lost 0 bases at V and 7 bases at J; junction bases unmatched: 7. The CDR3 sequence is 16 residues long. DNA for the CDR3: TGTGCCAGCAGCTTAGAGACTAGCGGGGTTCCGGGGACCCAGTACTTC. Translating gives CASSLETSGVPGTQYF.